This T cell receptor (beta chain) was captured in a study of tumor and adjacent non-tumor tissue in lung cancer. The CDR3 has 14 residues. V was clipped by 0 bases and J by 4 bases; unmatched bases: 2. Germline V gene sequence: CDR1 SNHLY, CDR2 FYNNEI. Three rounds of nested PCR, following a modified ARM-PCR protocol, produced the TCRbeta library. One entry per CDR3 protein, called by TCRdb with MiXCR from the multiplex PCR reads. The data hold about 81,000 distinct CDR3 sequences, with over 60% observed a single time. No cell sorting was done before RNA was extracted from the tissue. The gene calls are TRBV2 and TRBJ1-2; the match to TRBD1 covers 7 bases. This TCR was recovered from a middle-aged woman with non-small cell lung cancer. The material sequenced was lung tumor tissue. The CDR3 nucleotides are TGTGCCAGCAGTGAAGCGACAGGGAGCTATGGCTACACCTTC. Protein product: CASSEATGSYGYTF.